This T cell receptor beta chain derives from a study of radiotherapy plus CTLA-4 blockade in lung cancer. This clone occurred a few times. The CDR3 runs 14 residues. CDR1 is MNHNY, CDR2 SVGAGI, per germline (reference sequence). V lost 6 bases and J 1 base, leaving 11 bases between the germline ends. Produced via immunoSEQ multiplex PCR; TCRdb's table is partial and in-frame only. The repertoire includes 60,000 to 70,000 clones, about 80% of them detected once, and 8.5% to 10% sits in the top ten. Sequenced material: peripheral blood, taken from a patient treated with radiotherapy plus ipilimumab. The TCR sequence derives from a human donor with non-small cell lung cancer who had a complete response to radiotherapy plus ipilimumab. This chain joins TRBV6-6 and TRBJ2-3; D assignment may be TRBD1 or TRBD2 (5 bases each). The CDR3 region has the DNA TGTGCCAGCAGCCCCGGGACCGGCACAGATACGCAGTATTTT. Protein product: CASSPGTGTDTQYF.